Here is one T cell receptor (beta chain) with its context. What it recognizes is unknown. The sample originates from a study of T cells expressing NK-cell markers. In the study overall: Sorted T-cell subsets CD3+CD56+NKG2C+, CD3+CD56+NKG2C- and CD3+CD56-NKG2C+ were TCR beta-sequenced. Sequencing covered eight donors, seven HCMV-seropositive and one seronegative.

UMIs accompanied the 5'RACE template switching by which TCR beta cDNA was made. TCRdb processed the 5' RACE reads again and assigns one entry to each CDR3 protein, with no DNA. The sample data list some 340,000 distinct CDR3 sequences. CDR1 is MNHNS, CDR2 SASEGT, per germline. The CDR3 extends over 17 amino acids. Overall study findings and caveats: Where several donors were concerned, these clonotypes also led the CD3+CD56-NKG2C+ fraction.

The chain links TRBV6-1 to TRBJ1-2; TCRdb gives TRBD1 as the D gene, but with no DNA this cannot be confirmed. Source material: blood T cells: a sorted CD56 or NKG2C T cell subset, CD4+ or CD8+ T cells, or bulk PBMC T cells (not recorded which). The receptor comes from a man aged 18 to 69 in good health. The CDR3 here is CASIPDRGVLGSSGYTF.